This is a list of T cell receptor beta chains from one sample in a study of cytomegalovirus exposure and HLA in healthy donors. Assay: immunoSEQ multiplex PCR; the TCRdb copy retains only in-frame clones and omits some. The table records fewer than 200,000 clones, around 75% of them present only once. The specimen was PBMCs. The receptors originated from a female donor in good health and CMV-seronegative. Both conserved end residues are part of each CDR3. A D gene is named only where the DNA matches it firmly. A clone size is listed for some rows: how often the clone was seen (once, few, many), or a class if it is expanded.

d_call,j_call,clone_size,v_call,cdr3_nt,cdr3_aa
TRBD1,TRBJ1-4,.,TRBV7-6,TGTGCCAGCAGCTTCCACCGGGACAGGCCTGAGGCTAATGAAAAACTGTTTTTT,CASSFHRDRPEANEKLFF
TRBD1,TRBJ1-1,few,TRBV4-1,TGCGCCAGCAGCCAAGGGGACAGTCCTCTGAACACTGAAGCTTTCTTT,CASSQGDSPLNTEAFF
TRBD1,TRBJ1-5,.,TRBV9,TGTGCCAGCAGCTCAAGGACAGGCTCGGGGCCCCAGCATTTT,CASSSRTGSGPQHF
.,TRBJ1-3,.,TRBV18,TGTGCCAGCTCGACAACAGGGTCTGGAAACACCATATATTTT,CASSTTGSGNTIYF
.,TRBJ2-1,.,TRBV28,TGTGCCAGCAGTTTAAATTTGGCAGGGGATGGGTTCTTC,CASSLNLAGDGFF
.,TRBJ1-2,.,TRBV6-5,TGTGCCAGCTTCGACGGGGGGGTGGTCCGCGGCTACACCTTC,CASFDGGVVRGYTF
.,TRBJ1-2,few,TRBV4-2,TGTGCCAGCAGCCAAGATCCCGGGGAAAGACCAGATGGCTACACCTTC,CASSQDPGERPDGYTF
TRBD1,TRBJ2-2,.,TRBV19,TGTGCCAGTAGTGCTACAGGGGGGACCGGGGAGCTGTTTTTT,CASSATGGTGELFF
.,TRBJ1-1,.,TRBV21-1,TGTGCCAACAAGGAGGGCAGCAGCGGCCAAGCTTTCTTT,CANKEGSSGQAFF
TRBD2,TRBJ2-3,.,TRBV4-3,TGCGCCAGCAGCCGTACGGGACTAGCGGGATCAGATACGCAGTATTTT,CASSRTGLAGSDTQYF
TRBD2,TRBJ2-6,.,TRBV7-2,TGTGCCAGCAGCCTCCGGACGGGACTAGCGACCTCTGGGGCCAACGTCCTGACTTTC,CASSLRTGLATSGANVLTF
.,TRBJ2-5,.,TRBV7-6,TGTGCCAGCAGCCTCCGGGGGACCCAGTACTTC,CASSLRGTQYF
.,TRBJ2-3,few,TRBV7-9,TGTGCCAGCTCCCTCCCGGACTCACCAATGTATTTT,CASSLPDSPMYF
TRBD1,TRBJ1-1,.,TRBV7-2,TGTGCCAGCAGCTCGCCCCCAGGGGGCTTGGGGACTGAAGCTTTCTTT,CASSSPPGGLGTEAFF
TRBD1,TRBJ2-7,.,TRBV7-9,TGTGCCAGCAGCTTGGTTCCAGGGACAGGGGGCGCGTTCGAGCAGTACTTC,CASSLVPGTGGAFEQYF
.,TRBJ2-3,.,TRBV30,TGTGCCTGGAGCCCCGGTCTCGGGGGCACAGATACGCAGTATTTT,CAWSPGLGGTDTQYF
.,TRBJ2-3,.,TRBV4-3,TGCGCCAGCAGCCAAGAATTCGGCGGGGCCGTAGATACGCAGTATTTT,CASSQEFGGAVDTQYF
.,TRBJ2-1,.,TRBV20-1,TGCAGTGCTTACTACAATGAGCAGTTCTTC,CSAYYNEQFF
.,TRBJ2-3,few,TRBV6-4,TGTGCCAGCAGTGACTCCACAGACACAGATACGCAGTATTTT,CASSDSTDTDTQYF
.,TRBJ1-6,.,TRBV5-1,TGCGCCAGCAGCTTGGATATCGGGGATTCACCCCTCCACTTT,CASSLDIGDSPLHF
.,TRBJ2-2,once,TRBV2,TGTGCCAGCAGTGAATGGCCGACCGGGACCCCGGGGGACGGGGAGCTGTTTTTT,CASSEWPTGTPGDGELFF